Each of the 20 T cell receptor beta chains below was sequenced from the same sample in a study of blood T cell repertoires in COVID-19 (dated by TCRdb to 2018 to 2021). The library was generated by the immunoSEQ multiplex PCR assay. This immuneACCESS table, as held by TCRdb, lists in-frame sequences with V and J called but not all clones. Of the missing ones, under half trace to an unresolved V gene in checked studies; the others have no known cause. The sample has hundreds of thousands of clones on record, 85% of them singletons. 2% to 3% of the sample is held by the ten biggest clonotypes. Material: PBMCs or T cells enriched from blood (not recorded which). The receptors shown here come from a woman between 50 and 59 years old who had recovered from COVID-19.

The V gene is TRBV10-2, the J gene TRBJ1-4; TRBD1 aligns across 11 bases. Unmatched junction bases numbered 8, after V lost 7 bases and J lost 7 bases. CDR3 length: 15 amino acids. The V gene's germline CDR1 is WSHSY and CDR2 SAAADI. This chain's CDR3 is CASMDRGRWGEKLFF. DNA for the CDR3: TGCGCCAGCATGGACAGGGGGCGATGGGGTGAAAAACTGTTTTTT.

The chain combines TRBV10-3 with TRBJ1-4; D is unclear. Germline V gene data show CDR1 as ENHRY and CDR2 as SYGVKD. V dropped 2 bases and J dropped 0 bases, with 7 bases sitting between them. This CDR3 comprises 15 residues. The CDR3 DNA reads as TGTGCCATCAGTGAGCGCAGCGCAACTAATGAAAAACTGTTTTTT. It yields the protein CAISERSATNEKLFF.

The chain is built from TRBV14 and TRBJ2-7, with a possible D match to TRBD2 (6 bases). There are 15 residues in the CDR3. The V and J ends lost 1 base and 1 base respectively, with 11 bases between them. CDR1 is SGHDN, CDR2 FVKESK, per germline. As DNA, the CDR3 is TGTGCCAGCAGCCAAGTCGGAGGGTCTTCCTACGAGCAGTACTTC. Amino acid sequence: CASSQVGGSSYEQYF.

This clone was recorded only once. The J gene is TRBJ2-2, the V gene TRBV7-7; 8 bases line up with TRBD2. V was pared by 5 bases and J by 8 bases, with 10 bases of the junction left unmatched. CDR3 length equals 15 residues. The V gene's germline CDR1 is SSHAT and CDR2 FNYEAQ (reference sequence). CDR3 coding DNA: TGTGCCAGCAGCCCAAATAGCGGGGAGGTGGGGGAGCTGTTTTTT. Translated: CASSPNSGEVGELFF.

V and J are TRBV29-1 and TRBJ1-2; 7 bases align to TRBD1. The CDR3 is 12 amino acids. The V gene's germline CDR1 is SQVTM and CDR2 ANQGSEA. Trimming removed 4 bases from V and 8 bases from J; junction bases left unmatched: 7. CDR3 loop: CSVAKGAVGYTF. The CDR3 DNA is TGCAGCGTTGCCAAGGGGGCAGTAGGCTACACCTTC.

This sequence joins TRBV11-2 and TRBJ2-7; D might be TRBD1 (5 bases). V lost 1 base, J lost 2 bases, and 15 bases lay in between. The CDR3 is made up of 16 amino acids. The V gene's germline CDR1 is SGHAT and CDR2 FQNNGV. The CDR3 region is CASSLVGLAGTYEQYF. CDR3 DNA: TGTGCCAGCAGCTTAGTCGGGCTGGCAGGGACCTACGAGCAGTACTTC. Variable domain in full (rest from reference TRBV11-2 and TRBJ2-7): EAGVAQSPRYKIIEKRQSVAFWCNPISGHATLYWYQQILGQGPKLLIQFQNNGVVDDSQLPKDRFSAERLKGVDSTLKIQPAKLEDSAVYLCASSLVGLAGTYEQYFGPGTRLTVT.

CDR3 protein: CSTGSQWGQETQYF. The CDR3 DNA reads as TGCAGCACAGGCTCACAGTGGGGCCAAGAGACCCAGTACTTC. The chain uses TRBV29-1 and TRBJ2-5; tentative D call: TRBD1 (5 bases). CDR3 length equals 14 residues. Germline values: CDR1 SQVTM, CDR2 ANQGSEA. The V end lost 8 bases, the J end lost 1 base, and 17 bases lay between the germline ends.

The J gene is TRBJ1-5, the V gene TRBV19, with 8 bases that match TRBD1. The V gene end was trimmed by 7 bases and the J gene end by 3 bases; junction bases not matched to a gene: 8. The CDR3 sequence is 15 residues long. Germline loops: CDR1 LNHDA, CDR2 SQIVND (reference sequence). The CDR3 spells CASTNGQGPNQPQHF. DNA for the CDR3: TGTGCCAGTACTAATGGACAGGGCCCCAATCAGCCCCAGCATTTT.

This clone appeared a single time. This chain uses TRBV3-1 (or the pseudogene TRBV3-2) with TRBJ2-7; D not resolved. The V end lost 6 bases, the J end lost 3 bases, and 18 bases lay between the germline ends. The CDR3 contains 15 residues. Per the germline V gene, CDR1 is LGHDT and CDR2 is YNNKEL (reference sequence). This CDR3 reads CASSPRPGPNYEQYF. DNA for the CDR3: TGTGCCAGCAGTCCTCGTCCTGGGCCCAACTACGAGCAGTACTTC.

V usage is TRBV19 and J usage is TRBJ2-2; D gene unclear. CDR1 and CDR2 (germline): LNHDA, SQIVND (reference sequence). V dropped 3 bases and J dropped 2 bases, with 7 bases sitting between them. This CDR3 spans 14 amino acids. CDR3 sequence (DNA): TGTGCCAGTAGTATGGGCATCAACACCGGGGAGCTGTTTTTT. This encodes CASSMGINTGELFF.

The chain recombines TRBV30 with TRBJ2-7; a possible D gene is TRBD2 (5 bases). Per the germline V gene, CDR1 is GTSNPN and CDR2 is SVGIG (reference sequence). The V end was cut by 3 bases, the J end by 3 bases, with 12 bases between. The CDR3 runs to 13 residues. This chain's CDR3 is CAWSASSGYEQYF. The DNA for the CDR3 is TGTGCCTGGAGCGCTAGCTCCGGCTACGAGCAGTACTTC.

This clone turned up a few times. V and J are TRBV5-1 and TRBJ1-1; unclear D gene. This CDR3 spans 13 amino acids. Germline CDR1 SGHRS, CDR2 YFSETQ. V gave up 2 bases and J gave up 4 bases, with 9 bases separating them. Here the CDR3 DNA reads TGCGCCAGCAGCTTTGGGAGATCCACTGAAGCTTTCTTT. It is translated as CASSFGRSTEAFF.

This chain uses TRBV4-1 with TRBJ1-6; maybe TRBD1 (5 bases). The germline V gene has CDR1 MGHRA and CDR2 YSYEKL. The CDR3 is 13 amino acids. With 3 bases removed from V and 8 bases from J, the gap between germline ends came to 8 bases. In DNA form, the CDR3 reads TGCGCCAGCAGCCAGACAGAATATTCACCCCTCCACTTT. This sequence encodes CASSQTEYSPLHF.

The chain is built from TRBV5-5 and TRBJ1-2; maybe TRBD1 (6 bases). The CDR3 runs 13 residues. Trimming stripped 4 bases from V and 7 bases from J, with 14 bases between. Germline V gene lookup returns CDR1 SGHKS and CDR2 YYEKEE (reference sequence). CDR3 loop: CASSADRPLGYTF. Written as DNA, the CDR3 is TGTGCCAGCAGCGCCGACAGGCCACTTGGCTACACCTTC.

The rearrangement links TRBV27 to TRBJ2-7, with a weak D call TRBD1 (6 bases). V dropped 2 bases and J dropped 2 bases, with 13 bases sitting between them. CDR1 and CDR2 from the germline V gene are MNHEY and SMNVEV (reference sequence). CDR3 length: 15 residues. CDR3 bases: TGTGCCAGCAGTTTAAAGAGACAGGTCACCTACGAGCAGTACTTC. Amino acid sequence: CASSLKRQVTYEQYF.

As DNA, the CDR3 is TGTGCCAGCAGCTTAGGCGGCATTGGCGAGCAGTACTTC. Protein product: CASSLGGIGEQYF. The rearrangement uses TRBV7-2 and TRBJ2-7; no definite D call. The V end lost 1 base, the J end lost 6 bases, and 10 bases lay between the germline ends. The CDR3 contains 13 residues. Germline lookup yields CDR1 SGHTA and CDR2 FQGNSA.

This clone has a count of ten or more. The chain combines TRBV6-2 or TRBV6-3 with TRBJ2-2; the D gene is possibly TRBD1 (7 bases). The germline V and J ends were trimmed by 0 bases and 5 bases, with 10 bases remaining between them. CDR1 and CDR2 (germline): MNHEY, SVGEGT. The CDR3 spans 15 residues. The CDR3 here is CASSYSEGATGELFF. CDR3 DNA: TGTGCCAGCAGTTACTCGGAGGGGGCGACCGGGGAGCTGTTTTTT.

The chain recombines TRBV4-1 with TRBJ2-1; D remains ambiguous. This CDR3 comprises 18 residues. Per the germline V gene, CDR1 is MGHRA and CDR2 is YSYEKL. V lost 3 bases, J lost 1 base, and 19 bases lay in between. The CDR3 spells CASSHQSIYLLSYNEQFF. The CDR3 nucleotides are TGCGCCAGCAGCCACCAATCGATCTACCTCCTGTCCTACAATGAGCAGTTCTTC.

The V gene is TRBV6-5, the J gene TRBJ1-1, with no clear D. The V gene lost 2 bases and the J gene lost 0 bases, with 7 bases spanning the gap. Germline CDR1 reads MNHEY; CDR2 reads SVGAGI. CDR3 length: 14 amino acids. The CDR3 protein is CASSYGSMNTEAFF. Written as DNA, the CDR3 is TGTGCCAGCAGTTACGGCAGTATGAACACTGAAGCTTTCTTT.

CDR3 sequence (DNA): TGCGCCAGCAGCTCGCGAGGGACTAGCGGGCCGCCCACAGATACGCAGTATTTT. Amino acids: CASSSRGTSGPPTDTQYF. This chain links TRBV5-1 with TRBJ2-3; the match to TRBD2 covers 12 bases. V was pared by 3 bases and J by 2 bases, with 10 bases of the junction left unmatched. Germline CDR1 SGHRS, CDR2 YFSETQ. This CDR3 has 18 amino acids.